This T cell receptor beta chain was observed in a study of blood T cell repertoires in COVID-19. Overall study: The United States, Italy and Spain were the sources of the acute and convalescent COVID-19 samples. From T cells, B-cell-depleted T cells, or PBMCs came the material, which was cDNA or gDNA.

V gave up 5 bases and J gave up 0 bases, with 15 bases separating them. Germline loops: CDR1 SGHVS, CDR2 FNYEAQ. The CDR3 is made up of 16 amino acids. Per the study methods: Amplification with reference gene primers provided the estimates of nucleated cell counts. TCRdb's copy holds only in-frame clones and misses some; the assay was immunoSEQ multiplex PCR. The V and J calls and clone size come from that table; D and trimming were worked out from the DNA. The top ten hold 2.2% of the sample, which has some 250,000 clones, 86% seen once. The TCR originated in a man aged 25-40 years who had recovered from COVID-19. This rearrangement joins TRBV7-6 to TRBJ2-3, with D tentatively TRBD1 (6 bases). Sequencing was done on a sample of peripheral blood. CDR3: CASSPRGGVSTDTQYF. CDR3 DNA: TGTGCCAGCAGCCCCAGAGGGGGTGTGAGCACAGATACGCAGTATTTT.